Presented here are 8 T cell receptor beta chains from one specimen sequenced in a study of blood T cell repertoires in COVID-19. Only in-frame clones appear in the TCRdb table, and some are missing; sequencing was by immunoSEQ multiplex PCR. The data hold 90,000 to 150,000 clones, with over 75% observed a single time. Sequenced: peripheral blood. The receptors shown here come from a man aged 50-59 years with acute or convalescent COVID-19.

The chain employs TRBV25-1 and TRBJ2-5; 8 bases map to TRBD2. The CDR3 contains 15 residues. The J segment lost 2 bases and the V segment lost 3 bases, leaving 5 bases of the junction unmatched. Per the germline V gene, CDR1 is MGHDK and CDR2 is SYGVNS. The CDR3 DNA sequence: TGTGCCAGCAGTGACTTAGCGGGAAGACAAGAGACCCAGTACTTC. Protein sequence: CASSDLAGRQETQYF.

The chain carries TRBV9 and TRBJ2-2, with D possibly matching TRBD2 (5 bases). With 4 bases removed from V and 4 bases from J, the gap between germline ends came to 14 bases. CDR3 size: 15 residues. The V gene's germline CDR1 is SGDLS and CDR2 YYNGEE. The CDR3 loop is CASSPYQGSTGELFF. CDR3 DNA sequence: TGTGCCAGCAGCCCCTACCAAGGGAGCACCGGGGAGCTGTTTTTT.

The chain has TRBV27 and TRBJ1-1, with 9 bases that match TRBD1. This CDR3 is built from 14 residues. Germline loops: CDR1 MNHEY, CDR2 SMNVEV (reference sequence). The J segment lost 3 bases and the V segment lost 6 bases, leaving 5 bases of the junction unmatched. The CDR3 region has the DNA TGTGCCAGCAGGACAGGGGGATGGGACACTGAAGCTTTCTTT. Its protein is CASRTGGWDTEAFF.

V is TRBV5-1 and J is TRBJ2-5; 11 bases map to TRBD2. Unmatched junction bases numbered 13, after V lost 4 bases and J lost 5 bases. Germline CDR1 SGHRS, CDR2 YFSETQ. This CDR3 comprises 17 residues. In nucleotides, the CDR3 is TGCGCCAGCAGCCTCTCCTCAACTAGCGGGGGACGGGAGACCCAGTACTTC. This sequence encodes CASSLSSTSGGRETQYF.

The chain has TRBV10-1 and TRBJ2-1; 7 nucleotides match TRBD2. CDR3 length: 15 residues. Germline V gene data show CDR1 as WNHNN and CDR2 as SYGVQD (reference sequence). V was clipped by 2 bases and J by 8 bases; unmatched bases: 9. The CDR3 bases are TGCGCCAGCAGTGAGGGACTAGTTGGGGCCCATGAGCAGTTCTTC. Residues: CASSEGLVGAHEQFF.

The rearrangement joins TRBV29-1 to TRBJ2-3; 10 bases are shared with TRBD2. Germline loops: CDR1 SQVTM, CDR2 ANQGSEA. Trimming cost V 8 bases and J 5 bases; bases outside gene matches: 7. The CDR3 loop spans 13 amino acids. The CDR3 reads CSRSGGDLDTQYF. CDR3 coding DNA: TGCAGCCGAAGCGGGGGGGATCTAGATACGCAGTATTTT.

The gene calls are TRBV9 and TRBJ1-2; TRBD1 agrees at 7 bases. With V trimmed by 4 bases and J by 1 base, 4 bases remained unmatched. The germline V gene has CDR1 SGDLS and CDR2 YYNGEE. The CDR3 has 14 amino acids. CDR3 amino acids: CASSPGQINYGYTF. The CDR3, as DNA: TGTGCCAGCAGCCCGGGACAGATTAACTATGGCTACACCTTC.

V gene TRBV7-9 combines with J gene TRBJ1-2, with TRBD1 as a possible D gene (6 bases). CDR1 SEHNR and CDR2 FQNEAQ come from the germline V gene (reference sequence). This CDR3 comprises 13 residues. V was cut by 3 bases and J by 4 bases, with 9 bases left in between. The CDR3 DNA reads as TGTGCCAGCAGCTTTTGGACAGCCTATGGCTACACCTTC. Translation: CASSFWTAYGYTF. Looking up the rest from reference TRBV7-9 and TRBJ1-2 gives the full variable domain: DTGVSQNPRHKITKRGQNVTFRCDPISEHNRLYWYRQTLGQGPEFLTYFQNEAQLEKSRLLSDRFSAERPKGSFSTLEIQRTEQGDSAMYLCASSFWTAYGYTFGSGTRLTVV.